This T cell receptor (beta chain) was sequenced during a study of blood T cell repertoires in COVID-19. Study-wide context: Acute-phase and convalescent COVID-19 samples originated in the United States, Italy and Spain. T cells, B-cell-depleted T cells, or PBMCs provided the cDNA or gDNA that served as material.

This clone was counted once. Original processing methods: Reference gene primer amplification gave nucleated cell count estimates. Generated by immunoSEQ multiplex PCR, the TCRdb table keeps only in-frame clones and is missing some. D and trimming were read from the DNA, whereas the V and J calls and clone size are those reported in that table. Of about 200,000 clones in the sample, about four fifths were seen once. V lost 0 bases to trimming and J lost 1 base, with 10 bases between them. Per germline, CDR1 LGHNA and CDR2 YSLEER. This CDR3 is built from 15 residues. The rearrangement links TRBV4-3 to TRBJ2-7; D might be TRBD1 (7 bases). The receptor was isolated from a woman between 40 and 55 years old with active or convalescent COVID-19. What was sequenced was peripheral blood. CDR3 protein: CASSQDQGGSYEQYF. CDR3 DNA sequence: TGCGCCAGCAGCCAAGATCAGGGGGGTTCCTACGAGCAGTACTTC.